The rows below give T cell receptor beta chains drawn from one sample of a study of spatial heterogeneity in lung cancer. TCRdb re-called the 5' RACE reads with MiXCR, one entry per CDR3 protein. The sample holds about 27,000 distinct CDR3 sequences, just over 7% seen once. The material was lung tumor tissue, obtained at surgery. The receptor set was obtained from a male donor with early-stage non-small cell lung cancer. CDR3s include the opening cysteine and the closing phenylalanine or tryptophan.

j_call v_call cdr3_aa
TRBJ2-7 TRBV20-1 CSARDPLSGALVSYEQYF
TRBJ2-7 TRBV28 CASSPVRTSGGWQYF
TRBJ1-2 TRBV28 CASSTRVLGSYGYTF
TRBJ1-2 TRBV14 CASSQGVGYGYTF
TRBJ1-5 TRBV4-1 CASSQGHSNQPQHF
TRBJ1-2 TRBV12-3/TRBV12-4 CASSTANYGYTF
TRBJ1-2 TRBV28 CASRSGSLYYGYTF
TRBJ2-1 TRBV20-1 CSARVYSGGPYNEQFF
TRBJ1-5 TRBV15 CATSRPTGVSNQPQHF
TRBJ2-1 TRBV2 CASSEYNEQFF
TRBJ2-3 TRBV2 CASSEEGFADTQYF
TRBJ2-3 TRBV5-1 CASRRDSTDTQYF
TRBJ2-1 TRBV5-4 CASSYWTSGEQFF
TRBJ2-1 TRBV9 CASSNRDDEQFF
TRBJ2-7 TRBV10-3 CAISDGRGSYEQYF
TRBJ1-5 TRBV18 CASSPGQGRSNQPQHF
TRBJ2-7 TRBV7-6 CASSLTGGDEQYF
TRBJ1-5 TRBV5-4 CASSSLGQPQHF
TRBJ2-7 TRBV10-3 CAISESSYEQYF
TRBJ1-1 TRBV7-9 CASSLGAGGTEAFF
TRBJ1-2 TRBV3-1 CASTLRQGQGPLSGYTF
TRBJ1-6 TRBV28 CASSLRQGRSPLHF
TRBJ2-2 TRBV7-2 CASSTWGQGNTGELFF
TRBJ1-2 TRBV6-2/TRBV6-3 CASSYVLESYYGYTF
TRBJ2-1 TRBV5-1 CASSLYLQGVYNEQFF
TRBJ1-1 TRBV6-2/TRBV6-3 CASSPLKLWLGAEAFF
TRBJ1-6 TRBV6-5 CASSLPGGSNSPLHF
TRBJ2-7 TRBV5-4 CASSSNRDRGYEQYF
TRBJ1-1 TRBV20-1 CSARDQGQGGLDTEAFF
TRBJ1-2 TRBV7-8 CASSPNRVPILGYTF
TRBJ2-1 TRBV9 CASSVGGLAGGSSYNEQFF
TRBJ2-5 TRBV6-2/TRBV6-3 CASSYMRGGLQETQYF
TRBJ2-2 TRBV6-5 CASSPGSETGELFF
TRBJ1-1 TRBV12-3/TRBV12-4 CASSLGRVTEAFF
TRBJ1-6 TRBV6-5 CASSYNRAYNSPLHF
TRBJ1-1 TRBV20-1 CSASQPNTEAFF
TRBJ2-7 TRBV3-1 CASSRGTSYEQYF
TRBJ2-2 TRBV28 CASSLSRMTGRTGELFF
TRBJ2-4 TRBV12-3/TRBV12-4 CASSLVRGPWIINLAKNIQYF
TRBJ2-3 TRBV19 CATSADGYTDTQYF
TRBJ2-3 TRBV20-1 CSARNRLAESTDTQYF
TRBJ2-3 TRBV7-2 CASTNTDTQYF
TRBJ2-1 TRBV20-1 CSARLGGTAEQFF
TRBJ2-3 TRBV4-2 CASSQDRPSGGFTDTQYF